This passage covers 26 T cell receptor beta chains from one sample sequenced in a study of OX40 agonist ivuxolimab in advanced cancers. Generated by immunoSEQ multiplex PCR, the TCRdb table keeps only in-frame clones and is missing some. The table has about 89,000 clones, around nine tenths seen once. The specimen comprised CD4+ or CD8+ T cells sorted from blood, sampled in a trial of the OX40 agonist ivuxolimab. The receptors shown here come from an adult with an advanced solid tumor such as melanoma, head and neck, liver or kidney cancer.

The gene calls are TRBV5-1 and TRBJ2-7; no clear D gene. The germline V and J ends were trimmed by 2 bases and 0 bases, with 9 bases remaining between them. This CDR3 comprises 14 residues. Germline CDR1 SGHRS, CDR2 YFSETQ. In nucleotides, the CDR3 is TGCGCCAGCAGCTTCTTACAAAGCTCCTACGAGCAGTACTTC. Translation gives CASSFLQSSYEQYF.

This clone was picked up one time. This rearrangement joins TRBV11-2 to TRBJ1-6; D not resolved. Germline V gene sequence: CDR1 SGHAT, CDR2 FQNNGV. Between the trimmed V and J ends, which lost 4 bases and 3 bases, there was a span of 19 bases. The CDR3 extends over 18 amino acids. CDR3 amino acids: CASSSTTRHGLYNSPLHF. DNA of the CDR3: TGTGCCAGCAGCTCGACGACACGCCACGGCCTCTATAATTCACCCCTCCACTTT.

This chain's CDR3 is CASSSTGANTGELFF. As DNA, the CDR3 is TGTGCCAGCAGCTCGACAGGTGCTAACACCGGGGAGCTGTTTTTT. This chain joins TRBV7-3 and TRBJ2-2; TRBD1 might be the D (6 bases). V was cut by 4 bases and J by 2 bases, with 11 bases left in between. Germline CDR1 SGHTA, CDR2 FQGTGA. This CDR3 is 15 amino acids long. The full variable domain, in which reference TRBV7-3 and TRBJ2-2 provide the parts outside the CDR3, is GAGVSQTPSNKVTEKGKYVELRCDPISGHTALYWYRQSLGQGPEFLIYFQGTGAADDSGLPNDRFFAVRPEGSVSTLKIQRTERGDSAVYLCASSSTGANTGELFFGEGSRLTVL.

The rearrangement links TRBV4-1 to TRBJ2-5; 9 bases map to TRBD2. The J segment lost 5 bases and the V segment lost 3 bases, leaving 10 bases of the junction unmatched. There are 16 residues in the CDR3. CDR1 MGHRA and CDR2 YSYEKL come from the germline V gene. CDR3 in amino acids: CASSQEGGGAWETQYF. As DNA, the CDR3 is TGCGCCAGCAGCCAGGAAGGCGGGGGGGCCTGGGAGACCCAGTACTTC.

The chain has TRBV6-1 and TRBJ1-2, with D maybe TRBD1 (5 bases). The CDR3 runs 13 residues. V gave up 8 bases and J gave up 2 bases, with 12 bases separating them. Looked up from germline, CDR1 is MNHNS and CDR2 is SASEGT. CDR3: CASREGRNYGYTF. The CDR3 DNA sequence: TGTGCCAGCCGGGAGGGGCGGAACTATGGCTACACCTTC.

Here the CDR3 DNA reads TGTGCCAGCTCACCGGGTCTGGGAAACAGATCGAACACCGGGGAGCTGTTTTTT. Translating it yields CASSPGLGNRSNTGELFF. The V call is TRBV18, the J call TRBJ2-2; D ambiguous. Germline V gives CDR1 KGHSH, CDR2 LQKENI. The CDR3 is made up of 18 amino acids. Trimming took off 3 bases at V and 0 bases at J, with 17 bases between the two ends.

The J gene is TRBJ2-7, the V gene TRBV7-9; 11 bases match TRBD1. Per germline, CDR1 SEHNR and CDR2 FQNEAQ (reference sequence). The CDR3 is 17 amino acids. The V segment lost 5 bases and the J segment 5 bases; nucleotides outside the gene matches: 14. Here the CDR3 reads CASSEYGRTGGRNEQYF. The DNA of the CDR3 is TGTGCCAGCAGCGAATACGGTAGGACAGGGGGCAGGAACGAGCAGTACTTC.

V usage is TRBV5-1 and J usage is TRBJ1-3; tentative D call: TRBD1 (5 bases). The V end was cut by 0 bases, the J end by 0 bases, with 16 bases between. The germline V gene has CDR1 SGHRS and CDR2 YFSETQ. The CDR3 spans 18 residues. CDR3: CASSLADSRLGSGNTIYF. Here the CDR3 DNA reads TGCGCCAGCAGCTTGGCCGACAGTCGACTAGGCTCTGGAAACACCATATATTTT.

This clone was detected only once. The chain combines TRBV7-2 with TRBJ2-2; D remains ambiguous. The V end lost 0 bases, the J end lost 4 bases, and 6 bases lay between the germline ends. The CDR3 sequence is 14 residues long. Germline loops: CDR1 SGHTA, CDR2 FQGNSA. The CDR3 here is CASSLATVTGELFF. The CDR3 DNA follows: TGTGCCAGCAGCTTAGCTACGGTCACCGGGGAGCTGTTTTTT.

The V call is TRBV2, the J call TRBJ2-2; weak D call: TRBD1 (5 bases). From germline, CDR1 is SNHLY and CDR2 FYNNEI. This CDR3 spans 13 amino acids. V gave up 7 bases and J gave up 5 bases, with 11 bases separating them. CDR3 protein: CASKGSVTGELFF. CDR3 sequence (DNA): TGTGCCAGCAAGGGGTCCGTTACCGGGGAGCTGTTTTTT.

This clone was counted once. The V gene is TRBV7-3, the J gene TRBJ2-3; 10 bases map to TRBD1. Losses at the gene ends were 5 bases for V and 3 bases for J; bases not matched to a gene: 5. The CDR3 runs to 15 residues. Germline V CDR1 and CDR2: SGHTA, FQGTGA. The DNA of the CDR3 is TGTGCCAGCAGCCCCGGGACAGGGGTTACAGATACGCAGTATTTT. Translating it yields CASSPGTGVTDTQYF.

The chain is built from TRBV11-2 and TRBJ1-2, with unresolved D. V lost 0 bases and J lost 0, with 5 bases in between. CDR3 length equals 14 residues. Germline V gene sequence: CDR1 SGHAT, CDR2 FQNNGV. The CDR3 nucleotides read TGTGCCAGCAGCTTAGACGGCCCTAACTATGGCTACACCTTC. Protein: CASSLDGPNYGYTF.

Only a few counts were recorded for this clone. The gene calls are TRBV7-9 and TRBJ2-2; D is unclear. The germline V and J ends were trimmed by 1 base and 1 base, with 4 bases remaining between them. Germline CDR1 reads SEHNR; CDR2 reads FQNEAQ (reference sequence). This CDR3 is built from 14 residues. The CDR3 coding sequence is TGTGCCAGCAGCTTAGGGAGGAACACCGGGGAGCTGTTTTTT. Its translation is CASSLGRNTGELFF.

This chain joins TRBV4-2 and TRBJ1-2; maybe TRBD1 (5 bases). V was trimmed by 0 bases and J by 9 bases, leaving 17 bases between them. Germline CDR1 reads LGHNA; CDR2 reads YNFKEQ. The CDR3 spans 15 residues. CDR3 in amino acids: CASSQDTGGDLSYTF. CDR3 in DNA: TGTGCCAGCAGCCAAGATACAGGAGGGGACCTTAGCTACACCTTC.

The chain recombines TRBV4-2 with TRBJ1-3; possible D gene TRBD1, 5 bases. The CDR3 loop spans 17 amino acids. Germline V gene sequence: CDR1 LGHNA, CDR2 YNFKEQ. Deletions cut 6 bases from V and 5 bases from J, with 23 bases between. CDR3 sequence reads: CASRRDPGQLSRNTIYF. The DNA of the CDR3 is TGTGCCAGCAGACGAGACCCAGGGCAATTGAGTAGAAACACCATATATTTT.

This chain joins TRBV27 and TRBJ2-3; TRBD2 matches 13 bases. V dropped 7 bases and J dropped 0; count of bases not matched to a gene: 13. The CDR3 spans 19 residues. Germline V gene lookup returns CDR1 MNHEY and CDR2 SMNVEV (reference sequence). CDR3 nucleotide sequence: TGTGCCAGCACCTTGACTAGCGGGGGGCCGAGATCTAGCACAGATACGCAGTATTTT. Protein: CASTLTSGGPRSSTDTQYF.

The chain is built from TRBV28 and TRBJ2-5; D is ambiguous. V was shortened by 4 bases and J by 5 bases, with 8 bases between the two germline ends. Germline-derived CDR1 and CDR2 are MDHEN and SYDVKM. The CDR3 runs 12 residues. Written as DNA, the CDR3 is TGTGCCAGCAGTTCTGGGTTGGAGACCCAGTACTTC. Translation gives CASSSGLETQYF.

The chain is built from TRBV7-9 and TRBJ2-5; possibly TRBD1 for D (6 bases). V was clipped by 5 bases and J by 5 bases, with 15 bases between them. Germline lookup yields CDR1 SEHNR and CDR2 FQNEAQ (reference sequence). The CDR3 consists of 14 residues. The CDR3 region is CASSAPTGLETQYF. Written as DNA, the CDR3 is TGTGCCAGCAGCGCCCCAACAGGGTTGGAGACCCAGTACTTC.

The V and J genes are TRBV9 and TRBJ1-5; D uncertain. Trimming cost V 0 bases and J 0 bases, with 4 bases left between them. The CDR3 spans 14 residues. The V gene's germline CDR1 is SGDLS and CDR2 YYNGEE. CDR3 nucleotide sequence: TGTGCCAGCAGCGTAGGCTATAGCAATCAGCCCCAGCATTTT. This gives the protein CASSVGYSNQPQHF.

V usage is TRBV5-5 and J usage is TRBJ2-7; D gene uncertain. V lost 2 bases, J lost 3 bases, and 6 bases lay in between. Germline CDR1 reads SGHKS; CDR2 reads YYEKEE (reference sequence). CDR3 size: 12 residues. CDR3 in amino acids: CASSFSHYEQYF. CDR3 sequence (DNA): TGTGCCAGCAGCTTTTCGCACTACGAGCAGTACTTC. Full variable domain (rest looked up from reference TRBV5-5 and TRBJ2-7): DAGVTQSPTHLIKTRGQQVTLRCSPISGHKSVSWYQQVLGQGPQFIFQYYEKEERGRGNFPDRFSARQFPNYSSELNVNALLLGDSALYLCASSFSHYEQYFGPGTRLTVT.

The chain carries TRBV2 and TRBJ1-2; D gene uncertain. Germline V gene lookup returns CDR1 SNHLY and CDR2 FYNNEI. CDR3 size: 14 residues. V was shortened by 2 bases and J by 6 bases, with 13 bases between the two germline ends. This CDR3 is CASSELAGLNGYTF. The CDR3 nucleotides are TGTGCCAGCAGTGAACTCGCGGGGTTGAATGGCTACACCTTC.

This clone appeared once. This sequence joins TRBV30 and TRBJ1-2; D gene ambiguous. Per germline, CDR1 GTSNPN and CDR2 SVGIG (reference sequence). The CDR3 length is 10 residues. V lost 3 bases, J lost 6 bases, and 5 bases lay in between. As DNA, the CDR3 is TGTGCCTGGAGGAATAATGGCTACACCTTC. It translates to CAWRNNGYTF.

The chain couples TRBV5-8 to TRBJ2-7; D may match TRBD1 or TRBD2 (5 bases each). The germline gives CDR1 SGHTS, CDR2 YDEGEE. The V gene lost 3 bases and the J gene lost 2 bases, with 15 bases spanning the gap. This CDR3 has 15 amino acids. CDR3 in amino acids: CASSSYRDGPYEQYF. CDR3 DNA: TGTGCCAGCAGCTCCTACCGGGACGGCCCCTACGAGCAGTACTTC.

V usage is TRBV15 and J usage is TRBJ1-4; D gene uncertain. The length of the CDR3 is 16 residues. The V and J ends lost 0 bases and 1 base respectively, with 9 bases between them. Germline assignment: CDR1 LNHNV and CDR2 YYDKDF (reference sequence). CDR3 sequence reads: CATSREIGLTNEKLFF. The CDR3 region has the DNA TGTGCCACCAGCAGAGAAATCGGGTTAACTAATGAAAAACTGTTTTTT.

This chain connects TRBV5-4 to TRBJ2-7, with D tentatively TRBD2 (5 bases). Germline values: CDR1 SGHNT, CDR2 YYREEE (reference sequence). With 0 bases removed from V and 3 bases from J, the gap between germline ends came to 7 bases. CDR3 length: 13 amino acids. The CDR3 DNA reads as TGTGCCAGCAGCTTGGACAGCGGCTACGAGCAGTACTTC. Its translation is CASSLDSGYEQYF.

This clone came up once. The CDR3 sequence is CASTTGGSGNTIYF. CDR3 coding DNA: TGTGCCAGCACAACAGGGGGCTCCGGAAACACCATATATTTT. The chain recombines TRBV6-1 with TRBJ1-3, with 9 bases identical to TRBD1. The CDR3 contains 14 residues. Germline lookup yields CDR1 MNHNS and CDR2 SASEGT. The ends lost 7 bases at V and 4 bases at J; junction bases unmatched: 5.